Listed here are 23 T cell receptor beta chains from one sample, sequenced in a study of Graves' ophthalmopathy and Graves' hyperthyroidism. As the template, RNA transcripts were used to amplify TCR beta CDR3 regions. The workflow started with a first-round RT-PCR run with HTBI primers and then moved on to a second-round multiplex PCR. TCRdb passed the multiplex PCR reads through MiXCR, listing each CDR3 protein once. The repertoire holds around 670,000 distinct CDR3 sequences, around 40% seen once, with approximately 46% in the top ten. Input material: peripheral blood. The receptors come from an adult man with Graves' ophthalmopathy.

A note on this clonotype: This may be a read error, as it is one base from a much larger clone. Because it lacks the conserved phenylalanine or tryptophan at the end, this CDR3 is likely a read error. The genes are TRBV19 and TRBJ1-1, with D possibly being TRBD1 (6 bases). CDR3 length: 11 residues. Looked up from germline, CDR1 is LNHDA and CDR2 is SQIVND (reference sequence). V was trimmed by 5 bases and J by 9 bases, leaving 10 bases between them. CDR3 sequence (DNA): TGTGCCAGTAGTCGCCAGGGGAAAGCTTTCTAT. The encoded protein is CASSRQGKAFY.

The chain carries TRBV5-8 and TRBJ2-7, with D possibly being TRBD1 or TRBD2 (5 bases each). Germline values: CDR1 SGHTS, CDR2 YDEGEE. With 4 bases removed from V and 3 bases from J, the gap between germline ends came to 17 bases. This CDR3 is built from 15 residues. Written as DNA, the CDR3 is TGTGCCAGCAGCCGACGAGGGGCGCGTGGCTACGAGCAGTACTTC. Protein sequence: CASSRRGARGYEQYF.

Turning to this clonotype: The junction shows a germline mismatch at one end, possibly a read error. This CDR3 is CASSYSRDPRWEKLFF. In DNA form, the CDR3 reads TGTGCCAGCAGTTACAGCCGGGACCCTAGGTGGGAAAAACTGTTTTTT. The rearrangement joins TRBV10-3 to TRBJ1-4, with D maybe TRBD1 (5 bases). Germline loops: CDR1 ENHRY, CDR2 SYGVKD. CDR3 length: 16 amino acids.

CDR3 protein: CSAQDGYNQPQHF. The DNA for the CDR3 is TGCAGTGCACAGGACGGATACAATCAGCCCCAGCATTTT. This chain connects TRBV20-1 to TRBJ1-5, with D possibly TRBD1 on 5 matching bases. CDR3 length: 13 residues. Trimming cost V 6 bases and J 3 bases, with 12 bases left between them. Germline CDR1 and CDR2: DFQATT and SNEGSKA (reference sequence).

V and J are TRBV25-1 and TRBJ1-2; D gene unclear. This CDR3 region has 15 residues. Germline V lookup: CDR1 MGHDK, CDR2 SYGVNS. The V and J ends lost 3 bases and 1 base respectively, with 12 bases between them. The CDR3 sequence is CASSDISEVNYGYTF. CDR3 nucleotide sequence: TGTGCCAGCAGTGATATATCAGAGGTTAACTATGGCTACACCTTC.

This clonotype was observed many times. The chain couples TRBV7-2 to TRBJ1-1; D possibly corresponds to TRBD1 (5 bases). CDR1 and CDR2 (germline): SGHTA, FQGNSA. This CDR3 is 13 amino acids long. The germline V and J ends were trimmed by 5 bases and 7 bases, with 14 bases remaining between them. The chain's CDR3 is CASSLGVQYEAFF. In DNA, the CDR3 is TGTGCCAGCAGCCTAGGGGTACAGTATGAAGCTTTCTTT.

This clonotype was seen many times. Mismatch with germline at one junction end may stem from a read error. The J gene is TRBJ2-7, the V gene TRBV2; D possibly uses TRBD1 or TRBD2 (5 bases each). Germline assignment: CDR1 SNHLY and CDR2 FYNNEI. This CDR3 contains 12 residues. For the CDR3, the DNA is TGCGCCAGCAGTGAGGGGTATTACGAGCAGTACTTC. Residues: CASSEGYYEQYF. The whole variable domain, filled in from reference TRBV2 and TRBJ2-7, reads EPEVTQTPSHQVTQMGQEVILRCVPISNHLYFYWYRQILGQKVEFLVSFYNNEISEKSEIFDDQFSVERPDGSNFTLKIRSTKLEDSAMYFCASSEGYYEQYFGPGTRLTVT.

This chain joins TRBV11-2 and TRBJ2-7; weak D call: TRBD1 (5 bases). With 5 bases removed from V and 4 bases from J, the gap between germline ends came to 18 bases. CDR1 SGHAT and CDR2 FQNNGV come from the germline V gene. The CDR3 length is 15 residues. The DNA for the CDR3 is TGTGCCAGCAGCCAAGGGGCTGGAACAATTTACGAGCAGTACGTC. Translating it yields CASSQGAGTIYEQYV.

This clonotype was recorded at least ten times. This sequence joins TRBV19 and TRBJ1-6; no firm D call. Per germline, CDR1 LNHDA and CDR2 SQIVND (reference sequence). Deletions cut 10 bases from V and 0 bases from J, with 10 bases between. The CDR3 spans 14 residues. The CDR3 protein is CATKQSSYNSPLHF. The CDR3 DNA sequence: TGTGCCACCAAACAGAGCTCCTATAATTCACCCCTCCACTTT. The full variable domain, rest sourced from reference TRBV19 and TRBJ1-6, is DGGITQSPKYLFRKEGQNVTLSCEQNLNHDAMYWYRQDPGQGLRLIYYSQIVNDFQKGDIAEGYSVSREKKESFPLTVTSAQKNPTAFYLCATKQSSYNSPLHFGNGTRLTVT.

This chain connects TRBV29-1 to TRBJ2-5; TRBD1 matches 10 bases. The CDR3 is 13 residues long. CDR1 and CDR2 from the germline V gene are SQVTM and ANQGSEA. The ends lost 6 bases at V and 4 bases at J; junction bases unmatched: 5. CDR3 amino acids: CSVTGQGGETQYF. CDR3 bases: TGCAGCGTGACCGGACAGGGGGGAGAGACCCAGTACTTC.

This chain links TRBV11-2 with TRBJ1-6, with 9 nucleotides matching TRBD1. The CDR3 is made up of 15 amino acids. Germline CDR1 is SGHAT and CDR2 is FQNNGV. V shed 4 bases and J 7 bases; nucleotides not matched to a gene: 5. CDR3 sequence: CASSSNRGRNSPLHF. CDR3 nucleotides: TGTGCCAGCAGCTCCAACAGGGGGCGGAATTCACCCCTCCACTTT.

This clonotype was seen many times. This chain links TRBV7-9 with TRBJ1-1; the D is unclear. The V gene lost 1 base and the J gene lost 8 bases, with 8 bases spanning the gap. Germline CDR1 is SEHNR and CDR2 is FQNEAQ (reference sequence). The CDR3 is made up of 12 amino acids. This chain's CDR3 is CASSLGAEEAFF. CDR3 sequence (DNA): TGTGCCAGCAGCTTAGGGGCGGAAGAAGCTTTCTTT.

The J gene is TRBJ1-3, the V gene TRBV11-2; D call uncertain. Germline V gene data show CDR1 as SGHAT and CDR2 as FQNNGV. V dropped 8 bases and J dropped 0 bases, with 17 bases sitting between them. The CDR3 contains 16 residues. The CDR3, as DNA: TGTGCCAGCGGCCGAATGGCGCGAAGCTCTGGAAACACCATATATTTT. This codes for CASGRMARSSGNTIYF. Drawing the rest from reference TRBV11-2 and TRBJ1-3, the complete variable domain is EAGVAQSPRYKIIEKRQSVAFWCNPISGHATLYWYQQILGQGPKLLIQFQNNGVVDDSQLPKDRFSAERLKGVDSTLKIQPAKLEDSAVYLCASGRMARSSGNTIYFGEGSWLTVV.

The chain joins TRBV10-3 to TRBJ1-3; D is uncertain. Between the trimmed V and J ends, which lost 3 bases and 0 bases, there was a span of 9 bases. The CDR3 loop spans 15 amino acids. The V gene's germline CDR1 is ENHRY and CDR2 SYGVKD. CDR3 DNA: TGTGCCATCAGTGATAGGGCTGACTCTGGAAACACCATATATTTT. It is translated as CAISDRADSGNTIYF.

This clonotype was detected only a few times. The rearrangement uses TRBV6-2 or TRBV6-3 and TRBJ2-7; D ambiguous. Trimming shortened V by 2 bases and J by 2 bases, and 7 bases separated the two germline ends. Germline V lookup: CDR1 MNHEY, CDR2 SVGEGT. CDR3 length: 13 residues. The CDR3 spells CASSYRPTYEQYF. The CDR3 region has the DNA TGTGCCAGCAGTTACCGGCCTACCTACGAGCAGTACTTC.

This sequence joins TRBV9 and TRBJ2-2; either TRBD1 or TRBD2 may supply D (5 bases each). V was clipped by 0 bases and J by 7 bases, with 19 bases between them. CDR3 length: 17 amino acids. CDR1 is SGDLS, CDR2 YYNGEE, per germline. CDR3 bases: TGTGCCAGCAGCGTAGCTACGGGGCTACCGGGCGGCGGGGAGCTGTTTTTT. It encodes CASSVATGLPGGGELFF. Full variable domain (missing parts from reference TRBV9 and TRBJ2-2): DSGVTQTPKHLITATGQRVTLRCSPRSGDLSVYWYQQSLDQGLQFLIQYYNGEERAKGNILERFSAQQFPDLHSELNLSSLELGDSALYFCASSVATGLPGGGELFFGEGSRLTVL.

In this sample, this clonotype turned up many times. The CDR3 protein is CATSETGGLETQYF. The DNA of the CDR3 is TGTGCCACCAGTGAAACAGGGGGCTTAGAGACCCAGTACTTC. This rearrangement joins TRBV24-1 to TRBJ2-5; 9 positions agree with TRBD1. Germline V CDR1 and CDR2: KGHDR, SFDVKD. The length of the CDR3 is 14 residues. Unmatched junction bases numbered 3, after V lost 4 bases and J lost 4 bases.

This clonotype was detected many times. This sequence joins TRBV29-1 and TRBJ1-2; 7 bases line up with TRBD1. Trimming at V came to 7 bases and at J to 0 bases, leaving 11 bases not matched to a gene. The CDR3 runs to 15 residues. The germline gives CDR1 SQVTM, CDR2 ANQGSEA. The DNA of the CDR3 is TGCAGCGGTACGAGACAGGGAGCTTCTAACTATGGCTACACCTTC. Translated, it gives CSGTRQGASNYGYTF.

In its sample, this clonotype was seen many times. The rearrangement joins TRBV10-3 to TRBJ1-1; D unclear. Per the germline V gene, CDR1 is ENHRY and CDR2 is SYGVKD. Trimming stripped 6 bases from V and 1 base from J, with 9 bases between. The CDR3 contains 13 residues. For the CDR3, the DNA is TGTGCCATCAGCTCGGACCAGAACACTGAAGCTTTCTTT. Its translation: CAISSDQNTEAFF.

The chain combines TRBV20-1 with TRBJ2-5; TRBD2 might be the D (7 bases). CDR1 and CDR2 (germline): DFQATT, SNEGSKA (reference sequence). The length of the CDR3 is 16 residues. The germline V and J ends were trimmed by 0 bases and 1 base, with 15 bases remaining between them. In DNA, the CDR3 is TGCAGTGCTAGAGATCGGGGGGCGGGCAGCCAAGAGACCCAGTACTTC. As protein: CSARDRGAGSQETQYF.

The chain couples TRBV14 to TRBJ2-7, with D uncertain. The V and J ends lost 6 bases and 9 bases respectively, with 12 bases between them. This CDR3 has 11 amino acids. The germline CDR1 and CDR2 sequences are SGHDN and FVKESK. CDR3 coding DNA: TGTGCCAGCAGTTTTAGGTTCTGGCAGTACTTC. It codes for CASSFRFWQYF.

The chain links TRBV20-1 to TRBJ1-4, with 10 nucleotides matching TRBD1. This CDR3 has 14 amino acids. V gave up 4 bases and J gave up 7 bases; unmatched junction bases: 6. Germline CDR1 DFQATT, CDR2 SNEGSKA (reference sequence). The CDR3 loop is CSAKRQGAFEKLFF. The CDR3 region has the DNA TGCAGTGCTAAACGACAGGGGGCTTTTGAAAAACTGTTTTTT.

This rearrangement joins TRBV2 to TRBJ1-1; D gene unclear. Germline CDR1 and CDR2: SNHLY and FYNNEI. The ends were cut back, 2 bases at V and 3 bases at J, with 10 bases in the middle. The CDR3 sequence is 14 residues long. The CDR3 loop reads CASSEWDGDTEAFF. The CDR3 bases are TGTGCCAGCAGTGAATGGGATGGGGACACTGAAGCTTTCTTT. Full variable domain (rest looked up from reference TRBV2 and TRBJ1-1): EPEVTQTPSHQVTQMGQEVILRCVPISNHLYFYWYRQILGQKVEFLVSFYNNEISEKSEIFDDQFSVERPDGSNFTLKIRSTKLEDSAMYFCASSEWDGDTEAFFGQGTRLTVV.